Listed here are 14 T cell receptor beta chains from one sample, sequenced in a study of blood T cell repertoires in COVID-19. Sequenced by immunoSEQ multiplex PCR; TCRdb stores in-frame clones only, minus some. This table has approximately 170,000 clones, about 85% appearing once. The sample was peripheral blood. Source of these receptors: a man in his fifties or sixties who had recovered from COVID-19.

This rearrangement joins TRBV12-5 to TRBJ1-1; perhaps TRBD1 as D (5 bases). CDR1 and CDR2 from the germline V gene are LGHNT and FRNRAP. The ends were cut back, 4 bases at V and 7 bases at J, with 10 bases in the middle. This CDR3 has 12 amino acids. The CDR3, as DNA: TGTGCTAGTGGTTCCCCCGACAGTGAAGCTTTCTTT. As protein: CASGSPDSEAFF.

In its sample, this clone was seen once. V gene TRBV11-3 combines with J gene TRBJ2-6; 8 positions match TRBD2. Germline trimming cut 0 bases from V and 2 bases from J; bases unmatched to any gene: 3. The CDR3 is 17 residues long. Germline assignment: CDR1 SGHNT and CDR2 YENEEA. The CDR3 DNA is TGTGCCAGCAGCTTAGACACCGGGGGGGCTGGGGCCAACGTCCTGACTTTC. The encoded protein is CASSLDTGGAGANVLTF.

The CDR3 spells CAISGKIGLQGAADTQYF. The CDR3 DNA reads TGTGCCATCAGTGGTAAGATAGGGCTGCAGGGGGCCGCAGATACGCAGTATTTT. The chain combines TRBV10-3 with TRBJ2-3, with 8 bases identical to TRBD1. CDR3 size: 18 residues. With V trimmed by 4 bases and J by 4 bases, 16 bases remained unmatched. CDR1 ENHRY and CDR2 SYGVKD come from the germline V gene.

The rearrangement uses TRBV6-1 and TRBJ2-1; D is undetermined. The CDR3 totals 17 residues. The V gene lost 1 base and the J gene lost 0 bases, with 13 bases spanning the gap. Germline V lookup: CDR1 MNHNS, CDR2 SASEGT. The CDR3 protein is CASSEDPILISYNEQFF. CDR3 in DNA: TGTGCCAGCAGTGAAGACCCTATACTAATCTCCTACAATGAGCAGTTCTTC.

This chain links TRBV5-4 with TRBJ1-2; weak D call: TRBD1 (5 bases). The V gene lost 2 bases and the J gene lost 5 bases, with 10 bases spanning the gap. This CDR3 has 13 residues. The germline V gene has CDR1 SGHNT and CDR2 YYREEE (reference sequence). This CDR3 reads CASSFGGIYGYTF. Written as DNA, the CDR3 is TGTGCCAGCAGCTTCGGGGGGATTTATGGCTACACCTTC.

Turning to this clone: The limits of the CDR3 on the DNA are not certain, so only TCRdb's listed CDR3 is given. The rearrangement joins TRBV6-7 to TRBJ1-4; the table gives TRBD1 as D, unverified against the DNA. TRBV6-7 is an open reading frame, and its role is uncertain. 15 amino acids form the CDR3, both terminal residues included. Here the CDR3 reads CASSSTGIQMKNCFF.

The chain recombines TRBV19 with TRBJ2-5; tentative D call: TRBD2 (5 bases). The CDR3 is made up of 15 amino acids. Germline V CDR1 and CDR2: LNHDA, SQIVND (reference sequence). V was cut by 5 bases and J by 5 bases, with 18 bases left in between. The CDR3 region has the DNA TGTGCCAGTAGTCCGCCGGGATCCATGGGGGAGACCCAGTACTTC. Encoded protein: CASSPPGSMGETQYF.

The chain has TRBV7-2 and TRBJ2-1, with TRBD2 identical over 10 bases. CDR1 and CDR2 (germline): SGHTA, FQGNSA. After removal of 5 bases from V and 4 bases from J, the junction contained 5 bases not matched to a gene. This CDR3 contains 15 residues. The CDR3 nucleotides read TGTGCCAGCAGCGGCAATAGCGGGGGGTACAATGAGCAGTTCTTC. Its protein is CASSGNSGGYNEQFF.

This chain uses TRBV18 with TRBJ2-6, with a possible D match to TRBD1 (5 bases). V was pared by 6 bases and J by 1 base, with 10 bases between. From germline, CDR1 is KGHSH and CDR2 LQKENI. CDR3 size: 15 residues. The CDR3 DNA reads as TGTGCCAGCTCCCTCAGGGAATCTGGGGCCAACGTCCTGACTTTC. As protein: CASSLRESGANVLTF.

The gene calls are TRBV30 and TRBJ2-3; 11 bases match TRBD2. The V and J ends lost 3 bases and 3 bases, in that order; junction bases with no gene match: 11. Germline CDR1 is GTSNPN and CDR2 is SVGIG (reference sequence). CDR3 length equals 17 residues. CDR3 bases: TGTGCCTGGAGAGTGTTTCTAGCGGGGGGTCTAACAGATACGCAGTATTTT. Translating it yields CAWRVFLAGGLTDTQYF.

The chain carries TRBV6-4 and TRBJ2-6; TRBD1 might be the D (6 bases). Germline lookup yields CDR1 MRHNA and CDR2 SNTAGT. Trimming took 3 bases from V and 3 from J, leaving 24 bases between them. The length of the CDR3 is 20 residues. As DNA, the CDR3 is TGTGCCAGCAGTGAGATGTACAGGGCGTCTTCCGCTAATGGGGCCAACGTCCTGACTTTC. This encodes CASSEMYRASSANGANVLTF.

The count of this clone is one. V gene TRBV4-1 combines with J gene TRBJ2-7, with D perhaps TRBD1 (6 bases). The CDR3 sequence is 16 residues long. Trimming cost V 0 bases and J 3 bases, with 15 bases left between them. Germline CDR1 MGHRA, CDR2 YSYEKL. The CDR3 here is CASSQDMLQGRYEQYF. CDR3 in DNA: TGCGCCAGCAGCCAAGATATGTTACAGGGTCGCTACGAGCAGTACTTC.

The J gene is TRBJ2-7, the V gene TRBV13, with 16 bases that match TRBD2. CDR3 length: 19 amino acids. Germline assignment: CDR1 PRHDT and CDR2 FYEKMQ (reference sequence). The V gene end was trimmed by 0 bases and the J gene end by 2 bases; junction bases not matched to a gene: 7. CDR3 region: CASSLGYGTSGGATYEQYF. DNA for the CDR3: TGTGCCAGCAGCTTAGGCTATGGGACTAGCGGGGGGGCTACCTACGAGCAGTACTTC.

V gene TRBV4-1 combines with J gene TRBJ1-1, with D possibly TRBD1 on 5 matching bases. Germline CDR1 MGHRA, CDR2 YSYEKL. The length of the CDR3 is 16 residues. Trimming removed 4 bases at V and 11 bases at J, with 26 bases between. The CDR3 sequence: CASSPVGQGVRFEAFF. CDR3 DNA sequence: TGCGCCAGCAGCCCCGTCGGGCAAGGGGTGAGGTTCGAGGCTTTCTTT.